The 29 T cell receptor beta chains below were found in one sample sequenced in a study of CD8 T cells in ankylosing spondylitis. MiXCR, run by TCRdb on the 5' RACE reads, gives a single entry per CDR3 protein. This table has roughly 180,000 distinct CDR3 sequences, 9.5% to 15% appearing once. Sequenced: blood, either unsorted or a sorted T cell fraction (not recorded which). These receptor sequences come from a male donor with ankylosing spondylitis or in good health (not recorded which).

This clonotype was observed at least ten times. The chain employs TRBV12-3 or TRBV12-4 and TRBJ2-2; the D is unclear. V lost 6 bases to trimming and J lost 3 bases, with 11 bases between them. The CDR3 spans 14 residues. In DNA form, the CDR3 reads TGTGCCAGCAGACGGGTCGAACACACCGGGGAGCTGTTTTTT. Encoded protein: CASRRVEHTGELFF.

In this sample, this clonotype turned up a few times. This chain uses TRBV12-3 or TRBV12-4 with TRBJ2-3, with 9 bases identical to TRBD2. The trim removed 6 bases at V and 2 bases at J, leaving 12 bases unmatched. The CDR3 extends over 17 amino acids. This chain's CDR3 is CASSSIGAGGNTDTQYF. The CDR3 DNA reads as TGTGCCAGCAGCTCCATCGGAGCGGGGGGTAACACAGATACGCAGTATTTT.

Only a few counts were recorded for this clonotype. The chain carries TRBV7-8 and TRBJ2-7; 11 nucleotides line up with TRBD2. The CDR3 extends over 14 amino acids. Looked up from germline, CDR1 is SGHVS and CDR2 is FQNEAQ. V was clipped by 5 bases and J by 3 bases; unmatched bases: 3. The CDR3 region is CASSTGLAVYEQYF. CDR3 nucleotide sequence: TGTGCCAGCAGCACGGGACTAGCGGTCTACGAGCAGTACTTC. The whole variable domain, filled in from reference TRBV7-8 and TRBJ2-7, reads GAGVSQSPRYKVAKRGQDVALRCDPISGHVSLFWYQQALGQGPEFLTYFQNEAQLDKSGLPSDRFFAERPEGSVSTLKIQRTQQEDSAVYLCASSTGLAVYEQYFGPGTRLTVT.

The chain combines TRBV6-4 with TRBJ2-2; D may be TRBD1 (6 bases). The germline gives CDR1 MRHNA, CDR2 SNTAGT. The ends were cut back, 0 bases at V and 1 base at J, with 6 bases in the middle. The length of the CDR3 is 15 residues. This CDR3 is CASSDSTGNTGELFF. CDR3 nucleotide sequence: TGTGCCAGCAGTGACTCGACAGGGAACACCGGGGAGCTGTTTTTT.

This clonotype was counted at least ten times. The rearrangement links TRBV5-1 to TRBJ2-1, with D possibly TRBD2 on 5 matching bases. With 3 bases removed from V and 8 bases from J, the gap between germline ends came to 18 bases. This CDR3 spans 15 amino acids. Germline lookup yields CDR1 SGHRS and CDR2 YFSETQ. The CDR3 coding sequence is TGCGCCAGCAGCTCCCCGGGAAGCGGAACCGATGAGCAGTTCTTC. It translates to CASSSPGSGTDEQFF.

The gene calls are TRBV20-1 and TRBJ1-2; TRBD1 is a possible D gene (6 bases). Trimming removed 3 bases at V and 2 bases at J, with 10 bases between. Germline V lookup: CDR1 DFQATT, CDR2 SNEGSKA (reference sequence). The CDR3 consists of 13 residues. The CDR3 DNA reads as TGCAGTGCTAGTTGGCAGGGGAACTATGGCTACACCTTC. This codes for CSASWQGNYGYTF.

At least ten counts were recorded for this clonotype. The chain couples TRBV12-3 or TRBV12-4 to TRBJ2-5; no clear D. This CDR3 is 15 amino acids long. The V end lost 3 bases, the J end lost 0 bases, and 11 bases lay between the germline ends. The CDR3 loop is CASSFLVRDQETQYF. In nucleotides, the CDR3 is TGTGCCAGCAGTTTCCTCGTAAGGGACCAAGAGACCCAGTACTTC.

This clonotype was counted only a few times. The chain has TRBV4-1 and TRBJ2-5; 8 bases are a match to TRBD1. V lost 3 bases, J lost 5 bases, and 8 bases stayed unmatched. The CDR3 sequence is 15 residues long. Germline CDR1 reads MGHRA; CDR2 reads YSYEKL. CDR3 loop: CASSHAPGGSETQYF. CDR3 nucleotides: TGCGCCAGCAGCCACGCACCAGGGGGCTCGGAGACCCAGTACTTC.

This clonotype occurred a few times. This chain links TRBV5-6 with TRBJ2-5; a weak D match, TRBD1 (6 bases). This CDR3 has 17 residues. The V gene lost 0 bases and the J gene lost 0 bases, with 15 bases spanning the gap. Germline V gives CDR1 SGHDT, CDR2 YYEEEE. CDR3: CASSLGPGHLYQETQYF. CDR3 nucleotide sequence: TGTGCCAGCAGCTTGGGGCCGGGACACCTGTACCAAGAGACCCAGTACTTC.

Many counts were recorded for this clonotype. The V and J genes are TRBV5-1 and TRBJ1-1; D is unresolved. Trimming removed 4 bases from V and 3 bases from J, with 13 bases in between. The CDR3 totals 14 residues. CDR1 is SGHRS and CDR2 is YFSETQ in the germline V gene. The CDR3, as DNA: TGCGCCAGCAGCCCCCGCCCCCGGCACACTGAAGCTTTCTTT. The encoded protein is CASSPRPRHTEAFF. The full variable domain, its missing parts supplied by reference TRBV5-1 and TRBJ1-1, is KAGVTQTPRYLIKTRGQQVTLSCSPISGHRSVSWYQQTPGQGLQFLFEYFSETQRNKGNFPGRFSGRQFSNSRSEMNVSTLELGDSALYLCASSPRPRHTEAFFGQGTRLTVV.

The chain has TRBV11-2 and TRBJ2-1, with 12 bases aligning to TRBD2. Germline CDR1 reads SGHAT; CDR2 reads FQNNGV. The CDR3 contains 20 residues. V lost 0 bases, J lost 7 bases, and 16 bases stayed unmatched. For the CDR3, the DNA is TGTGCCAGCAGCTTAGAGGGGCAGGTTACTTCTAGCGGGAGGGCGAATGAGCAGTTCTTC. Translated: CASSLEGQVTSSGRANEQFF.

This chain links TRBV2 with TRBJ1-4, with unresolved D. This CDR3 contains 13 residues. V was clipped by 11 bases and J by 8 bases, with 18 bases between them. Germline CDR1 reads SNHLY; CDR2 reads FYNNEI. The CDR3 DNA reads TGTGCCGGCTCCGGCGGCGTTAGGGAAAAACTGTTTTTT. Translating it yields CAGSGGVREKLFF. The whole variable domain, filled in from reference TRBV2 and TRBJ1-4, reads EPEVTQTPSHQVTQMGQEVILRCVPISNHLYFYWYRQILGQKVEFLVSFYNNEISEKSEIFDDQFSVERPDGSNFTLKIRSTKLEDSAMYFCAGSGGVREKLFFGSGTQLSVL.

The sample holds many counts of this clonotype. The rearrangement links TRBV7-2 to TRBJ1-2; 7 bases are a match to TRBD1. The V segment lost 5 bases and the J segment 2 bases; nucleotides outside the gene matches: 8. CDR3 size: 15 residues. Germline V CDR1 and CDR2: SGHTA, FQGNSA. The CDR3 reads CASSHETGNNYGYTF. In nucleotides, the CDR3 is TGTGCCAGCAGCCACGAGACAGGGAACAACTATGGCTACACCTTC.

The V gene is TRBV10-2, the J gene TRBJ2-3, with D hard to call. V was clipped by 6 bases and J by 1 base, with 5 bases between them. CDR3 size: 12 residues. Germline loops: CDR1 WSHSY, CDR2 SAAADI. Here the CDR3 reads CASRTRTDTQYF. CDR3 bases: TGCGCCAGCAGGACCCGCACAGATACGCAGTATTTT.

The chain couples TRBV6-5 to TRBJ2-2; D is perhaps TRBD1 (6 bases). The germline V and J ends were trimmed by 2 bases and 8 bases, with 12 bases remaining between them. Germline CDR1 and CDR2: MNHEY and SVGAGI. The CDR3 is 14 amino acids. The CDR3 DNA reads TGTGCCAGCAGTTACGTCGCAGGGGCAGGGGAGCTGTTTTTT. It is translated as CASSYVAGAGELFF.

This chain uses TRBV6-1 with TRBJ2-2; D is ambiguous. The germline V gene has CDR1 MNHNS and CDR2 SASEGT. The CDR3 loop spans 15 amino acids. Trimming took 5 bases from V and 0 from J, leaving 10 bases between them. CDR3 sequence: CASSRTVTNTGELFF. Here the CDR3 DNA reads TGTGCCAGCAGTAGGACGGTCACGAACACCGGGGAGCTGTTTTTT.

The chain couples TRBV6-1 to TRBJ2-5; 15 nucleotides agree with TRBD2. This CDR3 is built from 16 residues. Looked up from germline, CDR1 is MNHNS and CDR2 is SASEGT. After removal of 5 bases from V and 7 bases from J, the junction contained 8 bases not matched to a gene. CDR3 DNA sequence: TGTGCCAGCAGTATCCCGGGACTAGCGGGGGGCGGGACCCAGTACTTC. This sequence encodes CASSIPGLAGGGTQYF.

This clonotype was counted only a few times. The rearrangement joins TRBV4-1 to TRBJ2-3, with 10 bases that match TRBD2. This CDR3 has 16 amino acids. Unmatched junction bases numbered 4, after V lost 1 base and J lost 3 bases. Per the germline V gene, CDR1 is MGHRA and CDR2 is YSYEKL. For the CDR3, the DNA is TGCGCCAGCAGCCAAGGAGCGGGGGGGCGAACAGATACGCAGTATTTT. Translation gives CASSQGAGGRTDTQYF.

This clonotype was counted at least ten times. The rearrangement uses TRBV10-3 and TRBJ2-4; tentative D call: TRBD2 (7 bases). CDR3 length: 15 amino acids. Trimming took off 2 bases at V and 5 bases at J, with 13 bases between the two ends. Per the germline V gene, CDR1 is ENHRY and CDR2 is SYGVKD. CDR3 bases: TGTGCCATCAGTGAGCCAAGGGGGGGCCAAAACATTCAGTACTTC. It codes for CAISEPRGGQNIQYF.

The rearrangement joins TRBV11-2 to TRBJ2-5; TRBD2 agrees at 11 bases. This CDR3 contains 15 residues. Germline-derived CDR1 and CDR2 are SGHAT and FQNNGV. V shed 0 bases, J shed 5 bases, and the junction held 2 bases outside the gene matches. The CDR3 nucleotides are TGTGCCAGCAGCTTAGAACTAGCGGGAGCTGAGACCCAGTACTTC. This sequence encodes CASSLELAGAETQYF.

There are many counts of this clonotype. A read error may produce the germline difference seen at one junction end. The chain joins TRBV12-3 or TRBV12-4 to TRBJ1-2, with 8 bases fitting TRBD1. The CDR3 contains 11 residues. Here the CDR3 DNA reads TGTGCCAGCAGTTCAGGGACAGGCGCGACGTTC. It encodes CASSSGTGATF.

The V gene is TRBV19, the J gene TRBJ2-1; 9 bases agree with TRBD2. The junction had 12 bases not matched to a gene; V was cut back by 7 bases and J by 8 bases. The CDR3 runs 15 residues. Looked up from germline, CDR1 is LNHDA and CDR2 is SQIVND (reference sequence). The CDR3 loop is CASTPTGLARDEQFF. The CDR3 nucleotides are TGTGCCAGTACCCCGACCGGACTAGCGAGGGATGAGCAGTTCTTC.

This clonotype came up many times. The rearrangement uses TRBV25-1 and TRBJ2-3; 8 nucleotides line up with TRBD1. CDR1 and CDR2 (germline): MGHDK, SYGVNS. The V gene end was trimmed by 2 bases and the J gene end by 4 bases; junction bases not matched to a gene: 14. This CDR3 contains 18 residues. The CDR3, as DNA: TGTGCCAGCAGTGAACCTTTACCCGGACAGGGAGAGGCAGATACGCAGTATTTT. Translation: CASSEPLPGQGEADTQYF. Supplemented by reference TRBV25-1 and TRBJ2-3, the full variable domain reads EADIYQTPRYLVIGTGKKITLECSQTMGHDKMYWYQQDPGMELHLIHYSYGVNSTEKGDLSSESTVSRIRTEHFPLTLESARPSHTSQYLCASSEPLPGQGEADTQYFGPGTRLTVL.

Only a few counts were recorded for this clonotype. This chain connects TRBV5-1 to TRBJ2-7; no firm D call. Trimming left V 1 base short and J 6 bases short, with 14 bases between. The CDR3 loop spans 14 amino acids. Germline CDR1 and CDR2: SGHRS and YFSETQ. The CDR3 loop is CASSLLGYGGEQYF. The CDR3 DNA follows: TGCGCCAGCAGCTTGTTAGGGTATGGTGGCGAGCAGTACTTC.

There are many counts of this clonotype. The CDR3 loop reads CASSPTWVGGELFF. The CDR3 DNA reads TGTGCCAGCAGCCCCACTTGGGTTGGCGGGGAGCTGTTTTTT. The chain is built from TRBV12-3 or TRBV12-4 and TRBJ2-2; no definite D call. This CDR3 has 14 amino acids. V was clipped by 6 bases and J by 7 bases, with 15 bases between them.

In this sample, this clonotype turned up a few times. The chain links TRBV6-5 to TRBJ2-7; 8 bases are shared with TRBD1. The CDR3 has 17 amino acids. Losses at the gene ends were 2 bases for V and 1 base for J; bases not matched to a gene: 10. The germline CDR1 and CDR2 sequences are MNHEY and SVGAGI. CDR3 sequence (DNA): TGTGCCAGCAGTTACCCGTACGGACAGGGAGGATCCTACGAGCAGTACTTC. Its protein product is CASSYPYGQGGSYEQYF.

The DNA of the CDR3 is TGTGCCAGCAGTTTAAGGGACCCTATTTTAAGCACAGATACGCAGTATTTT. Translated: CASSLRDPILSTDTQYF. The chain combines TRBV12-3 or TRBV12-4 with TRBJ2-3, with D possibly called TRBD1 or TRBD2 (5 bases each). V lost 2 bases and J 0 bases, leaving 15 bases between the germline ends. This CDR3 has 17 amino acids.

The chain employs TRBV20-1 and TRBJ2-1; TRBD2 matches at 13 bases. The CDR3 has 16 residues. V dropped 3 bases and J dropped 8; count of bases not matched to a gene: 10. In germline, CDR1 is DFQATT, CDR2 SNEGSKA (reference sequence). The CDR3 bases are TGCAGTGCTAGTCCTGAATGGACTAGCGGGAGTGATGAGCAGTTCTTC. This translates into CSASPEWTSGSDEQFF.

About this clonotype itself: Mismatch with germline at one junction end may stem from a read error. The chain links TRBV7-9 to TRBJ1-1, with unresolved D. Germline values: CDR1 SEHNR, CDR2 FQNEAQ (reference sequence). This CDR3 spans 13 amino acids. CDR3 protein: CASSSPSNTEVFF. CDR3 coding DNA: TGTGCCAGCAGCTCGCCCTCTAACACTGAAGTTTTCTTT.